This is a list of T cell receptor beta chains from one sample in a study of blood T cell repertoires in COVID-19. Assay used: immunoSEQ multiplex PCR; TCRdb lists only in-frame clones, some missing. This table holds under 300,000 clones, 88% found once. The sequenced sample was PBMCs or T cells enriched from blood (not recorded which). These receptor sequences come from a woman aged 60-75 years in a cohort exposed to, infected with or recovered from COVID-19 (not recorded which). Each CDR3 is given with its conserved first and last residue. Fields, in order: clone size, D gene, J gene, CDR3 length, V gene, CDR3 protein, CDR3 DNA. A D gene is named only where the DNA matches it firmly. Only some rows state a clone size, as once, few, many or a class for expanded clones.

>.|TRBD1|TRBJ1-6|16|TRBV7-9
CASSWDSPRGNSPLHF
TGTGCCAGCAGCTGGGACAGTCCTAGGGGAAATTCACCCCTCCACTTT
>.|.|TRBJ2-5|16|TRBV14
CASSQEPGLVQETQYF
TGTGCCAGCAGCCAAGAGCCCGGACTGGTCCAAGAGACCCAGTACTTC
>once|.|TRBJ2-1|15|TRBV30
CAWSVQRLVKNEQFF
TGTGCCTGGAGTGTACAAAGACTAGTCAAGAATGAGCAGTTCTTC
>.|TRBD1|TRBJ1-6|17|TRBV7-9
CASSMDRAISYNSPLHF
TGTGCCAGCAGCATGGACAGGGCGATCTCCTATAATTCACCCCTCCACTTT
>.|TRBD2|TRBJ2-1|16|TRBV13
CASSLHSGAVSFEQFF
TGTGCCAGCAGCTTACATAGCGGGGCCGTCTCATTTGAGCAGTTCTTC
>once|.|TRBJ1-5|16|TRBV24-1
CATSDSARGGNQPQHF
TGTGCCACCAGTGATTCGGCCCGGGGGGGCAATCAGCCCCAGCATTTT
>.|TRBD2|TRBJ2-2|16|TRBV19
CASSPLAGANTGELFF
TGTGCCAGTAGTCCCCTGGCGGGGGCGAACACCGGGGAGCTGTTTTTT
>.|TRBD2|TRBJ2-3|17|TRBV3-1/TRBV3-2
CASSQDEAGGNTDTQYF
TGTGCCAGCAGCCAAGATGAAGCGGGAGGGAACACAGATACGCAGTATTTT
>many|.|TRBJ2-7|16|TRBV10-1
CASSEGAQRPNYEQYF
TGCGCCAGCAGTGAGGGCGCCCAGCGGCCAAACTACGAGCAGTACTTC
>.|TRBD1|TRBJ1-5|15|TRBV5-4
CASSLGQGAGQPQHF
TGTGCCAGCAGCTTAGGACAGGGCGCGGGTCAGCCCCAGCATTTT
>few|.|TRBJ1-1|14|TRBV29-1
CSVTADTWATEAFF
TGCAGCGTTACCGCGGACACGTGGGCGACTGAAGCTTTCTTT
>.|TRBD1|TRBJ2-3|14|TRBV5-8
CASRITGTADTQYF
TGTGCCAGCAGGATAACCGGGACAGCCGATACGCAGTATTTT
>.|.|TRBJ1-2|15|TRBV6-5
CASSPRGGDNYGYTF
TGTGCCAGCAGTCCCCGGGGAGGGGACAACTATGGCTACACCTTC
>.|TRBD2|TRBJ2-2|16|TRBV7-9
CASSFSGKRATGELFF
TGTGCCAGCAGCTTCAGCGGGAAAAGGGCCACCGGGGAGCTGTTTTTT
>.|.|TRBJ2-2|14|TRBV11-2
CASSLENSPGELFF
TGTGCCAGCAGCTTAGAAAACAGTCCCGGGGAGCTGTTTTTT
>.|.|TRBJ1-5|15|TRBV28
CASSPGLPNDQPQHF
TGTGCCAGCAGCCCGGGTCTTCCCAATGATCAGCCCCAGCATTTT
>.|TRBD2|TRBJ2-7|11|TRBV2
CASRGGWEQYF
TGTGCCAGCAGGGGAGGGTGGGAGCAGTACTTC
>.|TRBD2|TRBJ2-1|17|TRBV7-2
CANSLDGTSASYNEQFF
TGTGCCAACAGCTTAGACGGGACTAGCGCTTCCTACAATGAGCAGTTCTTC
>.|TRBD2|TRBJ2-1|11|TRBV12-3/TRBV12-4
CASRMGLVEFF
TGTGCCAGCAGAATGGGACTAGTCGAGTTCTTC
>once|TRBD2|TRBJ2-3|12|TRBV10-2
CAASGRADTQYF
TGCGCCGCTAGCGGGAGAGCAGATACGCAGTATTTT
>.|TRBD1|TRBJ2-5|16|TRBV5-1
CASSLGDRGQSETQYF
TGCGCCAGCAGCTTAGGTGACAGGGGGCAATCGGAGACCCAGTACTTC
>.|TRBD2|TRBJ2-3|16|TRBV5-4
CASSFLSGGPTDTQYF
TGTGCCAGCAGCTTTCTTTCGGGAGGGCCAACAGATACGCAGTATTTT
>once|.|TRBJ2-3|15|TRBV5-8
CASSLRGGGTDTQYF
TGTGCCAGCAGCTTGCGAGGCGGAGGGACAGATACGCAGTATTTT
>.|TRBD1|TRBJ1-4|18|TRBV10-2
CASSESRTGLRTNEKLFF
TGCGCCAGCAGTGAATCTCGGACAGGATTGAGAACTAATGAAAAACTGTTTTTT
>few|TRBD2|TRBJ2-1|15|TRBV5-1
CASSFGAGVGNEQFF
TGCGCCAGCAGCTTCGGTGCGGGAGTTGGCAATGAGCAGTTCTTC
>.|.|TRBJ2-1|12|TRBV18
CASSYFYNEQFF
TGTGCCAGCTCGTATTTTTACAATGAGCAGTTCTTC
>once|TRBD1|TRBJ1-4|14|TRBV4-1
CASSLRQGGEKLFF
TGCGCCAGCAGCCTACGACAGGGGGGAGAAAAACTGTTTTTT
>once|.|TRBJ2-1|18|TRBV21-1
CASSNQPGNSGRAGEQFF
TGTGCCAGCAGCAACCAACCCGGTAATAGCGGGAGGGCCGGTGAGCAGTTCTTC